This T cell receptor beta chain was recorded in a study of blood T cell repertoires in COVID-19. On the study more broadly: Some COVID-19 samples were acute and others convalescent; all came from the United States, Italy and Spain. Nucleic acid was either cDNA or gDNA, and it came from T cells, B-cell-depleted T cells, or PBMCs.

In the source study's methods: From reference gene primer amplification, estimates of nucleated cell counts were derived. Some clones are missing from TCRdb's copy, which holds only in-frame ones; the method was immunoSEQ multiplex PCR. The D gene and trimming were derived from the DNA, and the V and J assignments and clone size from that table. Altogether 650,000 to 800,000 clones are present, over 80% being singletons, with the ten largest covering over 0.2%. Sequences were obtained from peripheral blood. This TCR was sampled from a woman between 18 and 30 years old with acute or convalescent COVID-19.

The CDR3 sequence: CASSDGLGDSTDTQYF. In nucleotides, the CDR3 is TGTGCCAGCAGTGATGGACTAGGGGATAGCACAGATACGCAGTATTTT. The chain couples TRBV6-1 to TRBJ2-3, with TRBD2 matching 7 bases. The germline V gene encodes CDR1 MNHNS and CDR2 SASEGT. V gave up 3 bases and J gave up 0 bases; unmatched junction bases: 6. CDR3 length: 16 residues.